The 26 T cell receptor beta chains reported below all come from one sample, sequenced in a study of identifying expanded T cells in peripheral blood (dated by TCRdb to the late 2010s). The library was prepared using the immunoSEQ multiplex PCR assay. TCRdb limited this immuneACCESS table to in-frame rearrangements with V and J called. A share of clones is missing; checked studies link under half to unresolved V genes, and the rest is unexplained. Present in this sample are under 85,000 clones, 84% of which were seen just once. The ten largest clonotypes hold 15% to 20% of the sample. Sequenced: blood. Receptors originate from a person between 18 and 70 years old in good health.

This rearrangement joins TRBV7-6 to TRBJ1-5; 8 positions agree with TRBD1. The V and J ends lost 1 base and 3 bases, in that order; junction bases with no gene match: 17. Looked up from germline, CDR1 is SGHVS and CDR2 is FNYEAQ. There are 20 residues in the CDR3. The DNA of the CDR3 is TGTGCCAGCAGCTTAGGGGGACAGGTAGGCTGTGGGGTGGTCAATCAGCCCCAGCATTTT. This gives the protein CASSLGGQVGCGVVNQPQHF.

The chain couples TRBV4-3 to TRBJ1-4; D gene unclear. CDR3 length: 17 amino acids. V gave up 1 base and J gave up 3 bases, with 15 bases separating them. The germline V gene encodes CDR1 LGHNA and CDR2 YSLEER. CDR3 nucleotide sequence: TGCGCCAGCAGCCAAGTGGCGGGAAAAGCGGCTAATGAAAAACTGTTTTTT. Translation gives CASSQVAGKAANEKLFF.

The chain employs TRBV5-1 and TRBJ2-3; perhaps TRBD1 as D (5 bases). The CDR3 consists of 16 residues. The V gene's germline CDR1 is SGHRS and CDR2 YFSETQ. Trimming took off 0 bases at V and 4 bases at J, with 15 bases between the two ends. For the CDR3, the DNA is TGCGCCAGCAGCTTGGAGGGGCAAGGGGCGGCAGATACGCAGTATTTT. It is translated as CASSLEGQGAADTQYF.

This chain uses TRBV5-4 with TRBJ1-2; D gene unclear. The CDR3 spans 11 residues. CDR1 is SGHNT, CDR2 YYREEE, per germline (reference sequence). V lost 7 bases, J lost 6 bases, and 10 bases lay in between. The CDR3 sequence: CASGPEDGYTF. CDR3 coding DNA: TGTGCCAGCGGTCCCGAAGATGGCTACACCTTC. The whole variable domain, filled in from reference TRBV5-4 and TRBJ1-2, reads ETGVTQSPTHLIKTRGQQVTLRCSSQSGHNTVSWYQQALGQGPQFIFQYYREEENGRGNFPPRFSGLQFPNYSSELNVNALELDDSALYLCASGPEDGYTFGSGTRLTVV.

The chain combines TRBV5-1 with TRBJ1-1; 7 positions match TRBD1. There are 15 residues in the CDR3. Unmatched junction bases numbered 7, after V lost 4 bases and J lost 1 base. Looked up from germline, CDR1 is SGHRS and CDR2 is YFSETQ. CDR3 nucleotides: TGCGCCAGCAGCCCGATACAGGGGACGAACACTGAAGCTTTCTTT. The encoded protein is CASSPIQGTNTEAFF.

The chain carries TRBV29-1 and TRBJ2-7, with a weak D call TRBD1 (6 bases). The CDR3 is 16 residues long. CDR1 is SQVTM and CDR2 is ANQGSEA in the germline V gene. The V end was cut by 0 bases, the J end by 1 base, with 16 bases between. CDR3 region: CSVEEDLLTGSYEQYF. As DNA, the CDR3 is TGCAGCGTTGAAGAGGACCTATTGACAGGTTCCTACGAGCAGTACTTC.

The gene calls are TRBV18 and TRBJ1-5; D is unclear. CDR1 and CDR2 from the germline V gene are KGHSH and LQKENI. This CDR3 is 12 amino acids long. Trimming took 4 bases from V and 4 from J, leaving 5 bases between them. CDR3 region: CASSLGNQPQHF. CDR3 sequence (DNA): TGTGCCAGCTCACTAGGGAATCAGCCCCAGCATTTT.

V is TRBV2 and J is TRBJ2-7, with TRBD1 as a possible D gene (6 bases). V lost 10 bases and J lost 2, with 12 bases in between. This CDR3 spans 12 amino acids. CDR1 is SNHLY, CDR2 FYNNEI, per germline. The CDR3 sequence: CATTTGPYEQYF. The DNA for the CDR3 is TGTGCCACTACGACAGGACCCTACGAGCAGTACTTC.

The chain uses TRBV2 and TRBJ2-5, with D tentatively TRBD2 (5 bases). V was trimmed by 0 bases and J by 7 bases, leaving 12 bases between them. The germline V gene encodes CDR1 SNHLY and CDR2 FYNNEI. CDR3 size: 14 residues. CDR3 sequence (DNA): TGTGCCAGCAGTGAAGCCCGAGGGCTTCCGACCCAGTACTTC. Its protein product is CASSEARGLPTQYF.

The rearrangement links TRBV11-3 to TRBJ2-1; D is perhaps TRBD1 (5 bases). Germline V gene lookup returns CDR1 SGHNT and CDR2 YENEEA. CDR3 length: 17 residues. The V gene lost 1 base and the J gene lost 5 bases, with 18 bases spanning the gap. CDR3 DNA sequence: TGTGCCAGCAGCTTAGGTCTTTTCCGGCAGGGCCACAATGAGCAGTTCTTC. Translated: CASSLGLFRQGHNEQFF. The complete variable domain, with remaining parts taken from reference TRBV11-3 and TRBJ2-1, reads EAGVVQSPRYKIIEKKQPVAFWCNPISGHNTLYWYLQNLGQGPELLIRYENEEAVDDSQLPKDRFSAERLKGVDSTLKIQPAELGDSAVYLCASSLGLFRQGHNEQFFGPGTRLTVL.

V is TRBV18 and J is TRBJ2-7, with 8 positions matching TRBD2. With V trimmed by 1 base and J by 5 bases, 7 bases remained unmatched. Germline CDR1 reads KGHSH; CDR2 reads LQKENI. The CDR3 is 15 amino acids. This chain's CDR3 is CASSPQPSGRDEQYF. CDR3 nucleotides: TGTGCCAGCTCACCACAACCCAGCGGGAGAGACGAGCAGTACTTC.

This clone was detected only a few times. The CDR3 loop reads CASSSSSGRAVIGELFF. For the CDR3, the DNA is TGTGCCAGCAGCTCCTCTAGCGGGAGGGCCGTTATCGGGGAGCTGTTTTTT. The J gene is TRBJ2-2, the V gene TRBV7-2; TRBD2 matches 12 bases. The CDR3 totals 17 residues. J gave up 7 bases and V 4 bases, and 10 bases lay outside the gene matches. Germline V gene sequence: CDR1 SGHTA, CDR2 FQGNSA.

This clone was observed a single time. The gene calls are TRBV27 and TRBJ1-5; TRBD1 aligns across 9 bases. CDR3 length: 15 residues. From germline, CDR1 is MNHEY and CDR2 SMNVEV (reference sequence). The junction had 3 bases not matched to a gene; V was cut back by 6 bases and J by 0 bases. The CDR3 reads CASRGQGYSNQPQHF. For the CDR3, the DNA is TGTGCCAGCAGGGGACAGGGTTATAGCAATCAGCCCCAGCATTTT.

The chain has TRBV5-5 and TRBJ2-7, with a weak D call TRBD1 (6 bases). Per germline, CDR1 SGHKS and CDR2 YYEKEE (reference sequence). This CDR3 has 14 residues. V lost 2 bases, J lost 7 bases, and 16 bases lay in between. The CDR3, as DNA: TGTGCCAGCAGCTTCCGGGACACGCAGGGTGAGCAGTACTTC. Its translation: CASSFRDTQGEQYF.

This chain connects TRBV7-3 to TRBJ2-5; the D is unclear. Germline CDR1 reads SGHTA; CDR2 reads FQGTGA. The CDR3 contains 13 residues. V gave up 5 bases and J gave up 3 bases, with 10 bases separating them. The CDR3 sequence: CASSPGFEETQYF. For the CDR3, the DNA is TGTGCCAGCAGCCCCGGGTTCGAAGAGACCCAGTACTTC.

The chain couples TRBV28 to TRBJ1-2; a possible D gene is TRBD1 (6 bases). V was pared by 7 bases and J by 3 bases, with 21 bases between. The germline CDR1 and CDR2 sequences are MDHEN and SYDVKM. This CDR3 is built from 16 residues. CDR3 bases: TGTGCCAGCACCTTACTAACCGGGGGCGATGACTATGGCTACACCTTC. Protein: CASTLLTGGDDYGYTF.

The V call is TRBV5-1, the J call TRBJ2-1; D gene ambiguous. CDR3 length: 14 residues. The germline V gene encodes CDR1 SGHRS and CDR2 YFSETQ. V lost 6 bases and J lost 4, with 14 bases in between. The CDR3 DNA is TGCGCCAGCAACCTTGGCGGATCGTACAATGAGCAGTTCTTC. Encoded protein: CASNLGGSYNEQFF. Using reference TRBV5-1 and TRBJ2-1 for the parts outside the CDR3, the full variable domain is KAGVTQTPRYLIKTRGQQVTLSCSPISGHRSVSWYQQTPGQGLQFLFEYFSETQRNKGNFPGRFSGRQFSNSRSEMNVSTLELGDSALYLCASNLGGSYNEQFFGPGTRLTVL.

The gene calls are TRBV5-5 and TRBJ1-5; D might be TRBD1 (6 bases). In germline, CDR1 is SGHKS, CDR2 YYEKEE (reference sequence). V lost 3 bases, J lost 8 bases, and 21 bases lay in between. The length of the CDR3 is 16 residues. CDR3 in DNA: TGTGCCAGCAGCTCCCGTACAGGGCCAACCTCTGAGCCCCAGCATTTT. Amino acids: CASSSRTGPTSEPQHF.

The V gene is TRBV7-9, the J gene TRBJ2-3, with 10 bases identical to TRBD2. The junction had 11 bases not matched to a gene; V was cut back by 6 bases and J by 5 bases. CDR1 SEHNR and CDR2 FQNEAQ come from the germline V gene (reference sequence). CDR3 size: 16 residues. The CDR3 reads CASSPRLAGVQDTQYF. The CDR3 DNA reads as TGTGCCAGCAGTCCCCGGCTAGCGGGAGTGCAAGATACGCAGTATTTT.

The chain couples TRBV4-3 to TRBJ2-1, with TRBD2 matching over 14 bases. CDR1 and CDR2 from the germline V gene are LGHNA and YSLEER. The CDR3 sequence is 21 residues long. After removal of 0 bases from V and 7 bases from J, the junction contained 17 bases not matched to a gene. The CDR3 here is CASSQDRPGLAGDGVWNEQFF. CDR3 DNA sequence: TGCGCCAGCAGCCAAGATCGGCCGGGACTAGCGGGAGACGGTGTCTGGAATGAGCAGTTCTTC.

The rearrangement joins TRBV29-1 to TRBJ2-7, with D perhaps TRBD1 (6 bases). Germline V gives CDR1 SQVTM, CDR2 ANQGSEA. The CDR3 covers 15 residues. The V gene lost 0 bases and the J gene lost 0 bases, with 12 bases spanning the gap. The CDR3 DNA reads as TGCAGCGTTGAAGAGCTAGAAGGGGGCTCCTACGAGCAGTACTTC. It codes for CSVEELEGGSYEQYF.

The V call is TRBV6-6, the J call TRBJ2-7, with 11 bases identical to TRBD2. CDR1 is MNHNY and CDR2 is SVGAGI in the germline V gene (reference sequence). The V and J ends lost 5 bases and 7 bases, in that order; junction bases with no gene match: 7. CDR3 length equals 14 residues. The CDR3 loop reads CASSTTSGAREQYF. CDR3 coding DNA: TGTGCCAGCAGTACGACTAGCGGGGCCCGGGAGCAGTACTTC.

The sample holds one count of this clone. This sequence joins TRBV11-2 and TRBJ2-1, with 8 nucleotides matching TRBD1. With 5 bases clipped from V and 5 bases from J, the junction kept 8 bases outside the gene matches. The CDR3 sequence is 15 residues long. Per germline, CDR1 SGHAT and CDR2 FQNNGV. CDR3 amino acids: CASSQIRGRNNEQFF. CDR3 DNA sequence: TGTGCCAGCAGCCAAATCAGGGGGCGCAACAATGAGCAGTTCTTC.

The chain couples TRBV6-1 to TRBJ1-2; D might be TRBD1 (5 bases). V was trimmed by 3 bases and J by 7 bases, leaving 15 bases between them. The germline CDR1 and CDR2 sequences are MNHNS and SASEGT. The CDR3 length is 14 residues. CDR3 nucleotides: TGTGCCAGCAGTGAGAACTCGAGGGGTTTTGGCTACACCTTC. Translated, it gives CASSENSRGFGYTF.

The CDR3 sequence: CASRMAGGFYEQYF. The DNA of the CDR3 is TGTGCCAGCCGAATGGCGGGAGGTTTCTACGAGCAGTACTTC. The V call is TRBV6-5, the J call TRBJ2-7; 8 nucleotides align to TRBD2. This CDR3 is 14 amino acids long. V gave up 8 bases and J gave up 3 bases; unmatched junction bases: 9. Germline loops: CDR1 MNHEY, CDR2 SVGAGI.

The chain uses TRBV11-2 and TRBJ2-1, with 11 bases matching TRBD2. V trimming: 5 bases; J trimming: 2 bases; junction bases outside the gene matches: 5. CDR3 length: 16 amino acids. Germline assignment: CDR1 SGHAT and CDR2 FQNNGV. DNA for the CDR3: TGTGCCAGCAGCCCCCTGACTAGCGGGGCCTACAATGAGCAGTTCTTC. Encoded protein: CASSPLTSGAYNEQFF.